This T cell receptor (beta chain) came from a study of OX40 agonist ivuxolimab in advanced cancers. Some clones are missing from TCRdb's copy, which holds only in-frame ones; the method was immunoSEQ multiplex PCR. The repertoire holds some 95,000 clones, with about 90% as singletons. Trimming took off 1 base at V and 2 bases at J, with 11 bases between the two ends. CDR1 is KGHSH and CDR2 is LQKENI in the germline V gene. The CDR3 runs to 15 residues. The J gene is TRBJ1-2, the V gene TRBV18; weak D call: TRBD1 (5 bases). This receptor was identified in an adult with an advanced solid tumor such as melanoma, head and neck, liver or kidney cancer. This specimen was CD4+ or CD8+ T cells sorted from blood, taken in a trial of the OX40 agonist ivuxolimab. DNA for the CDR3: TGTGCCAGCTCACCACGACAGTCGATAAACTATGGCTACACCTTC. Translating gives CASSPRQSINYGYTF.